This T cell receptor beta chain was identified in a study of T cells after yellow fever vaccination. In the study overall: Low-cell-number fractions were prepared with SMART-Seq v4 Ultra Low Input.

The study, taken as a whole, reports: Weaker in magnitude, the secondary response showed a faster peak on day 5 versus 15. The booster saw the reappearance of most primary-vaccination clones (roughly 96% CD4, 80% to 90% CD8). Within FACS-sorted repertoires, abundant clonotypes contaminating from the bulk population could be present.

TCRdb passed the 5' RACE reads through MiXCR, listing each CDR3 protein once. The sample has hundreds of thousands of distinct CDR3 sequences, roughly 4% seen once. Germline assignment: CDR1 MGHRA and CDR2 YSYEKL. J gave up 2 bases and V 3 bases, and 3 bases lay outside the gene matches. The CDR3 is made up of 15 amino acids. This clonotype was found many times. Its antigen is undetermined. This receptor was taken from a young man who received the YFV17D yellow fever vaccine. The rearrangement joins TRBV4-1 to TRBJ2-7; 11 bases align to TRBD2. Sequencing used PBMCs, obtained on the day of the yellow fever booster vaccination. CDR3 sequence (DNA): TGCGCCAGCAGCCAGACTAGCGGGGCTACCTACGAGCAGTACTTC. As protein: CASSQTSGATYEQYF.